Listed here are 25 T cell receptor beta chains from one sample, sequenced in a study of STAT5B mutations in CD4+ large granular lymphocyte leukemia. Sequencing used immunoSEQ multiplex PCR; TCRdb keeps in-frame clones, though not all of them. The sample comprises tens of thousands of clones, roughly 72% of which are singletons, and 1.5% to 1.9% rests with the top ten. Sequencing was performed on CD4+ T cells from blood buffy coats. The receptors derive from a human donor in good health.

The chain links TRBV7-9 to TRBJ2-2, with a possible D match to TRBD2 (5 bases). Looked up from germline, CDR1 is SEHNR and CDR2 is FQNEAQ (reference sequence). V lost 4 bases and J lost 0, with 9 bases in between. This CDR3 region has 15 residues. CDR3 bases: TGTGCCAGCAGCTGGGCGGGTGCGAACACCGGGGAGCTGTTTTTT. Its protein product is CASSWAGANTGELFF.

The rearrangement links TRBV5-1 to TRBJ2-3; D may be TRBD1 (7 bases). The CDR3 totals 14 residues. CDR1 and CDR2 (germline): SGHRS, YFSETQ. Trimming removed 4 bases from V and 6 bases from J, with 15 bases in between. The CDR3 DNA reads TGCGCCAGCAGCGCGGACGCAGGGGGGGATACGCAGTATTTT. It codes for CASSADAGGDTQYF.

J is TRBJ2-1 and V is TRBV7-9; D unclear. The CDR3 extends over 13 amino acids. The germline V and J ends were trimmed by 2 bases and 10 bases, with 12 bases remaining between them. Germline V lookup: CDR1 SEHNR, CDR2 FQNEAQ (reference sequence). The CDR3 protein is CASSLPARGEQFF. The CDR3 DNA reads TGTGCCAGCAGCTTACCGGCCCGTGGCGAGCAGTTCTTC.

This rearrangement joins TRBV7-2 to TRBJ2-5; perhaps TRBD1 as D (6 bases). Germline lookup yields CDR1 SGHTA and CDR2 FQGNSA. This CDR3 spans 15 amino acids. V gave up 1 base and J gave up 4 bases, with 13 bases separating them. The CDR3 loop is CASSLGGTGIETQYF. The DNA for the CDR3 is TGTGCCAGCAGCTTAGGGGGTACAGGGATAGAGACCCAGTACTTC.

The genes are TRBV10-3 and TRBJ1-2, with D tentatively TRBD1 (5 bases). The CDR3 length is 13 residues. V dropped 2 bases and J dropped 3 bases, with 7 bases sitting between them. CDR1 is ENHRY and CDR2 is SYGVKD in the germline V gene. CDR3 sequence: CAISEGGDYGYTF. CDR3 DNA: TGTGCCATCAGTGAGGGGGGTGACTATGGCTACACCTTC.

The V call is TRBV29-1, the J call TRBJ2-7; the D is unclear. The CDR3 is 11 amino acids. CDR1 and CDR2 (germline): SQVTM, ANQGSEA. Trimming cost V 5 bases and J 2 bases, with 7 bases left between them. CDR3 loop: CSVRQAYEQYF. The CDR3 nucleotides are TGCAGCGTTCGGCAGGCCTACGAGCAGTACTTC.

The chain links TRBV2 to TRBJ2-3; no definite D call. Per germline, CDR1 SNHLY and CDR2 FYNNEI. The CDR3 is made up of 12 amino acids. The V end lost 7 bases, the J end lost 4 bases, and 9 bases lay between the germline ends. The CDR3 region is CASISLSDTQYF. The CDR3 nucleotides are TGTGCCAGCATCTCTTTGTCAGATACGCAGTATTTT.

The chain couples TRBV30 to TRBJ2-2; TRBD2 matches 12 bases. The CDR3 totals 19 residues. V gave up 0 bases and J gave up 3 bases; unmatched junction bases: 11. Looked up from germline, CDR1 is GTSNPN and CDR2 is SVGIG (reference sequence). The CDR3 sequence is CAWSVLGTSGRGYTGELFF. CDR3 bases: TGTGCCTGGAGTGTACTCGGGACTAGCGGGCGTGGGTACACCGGGGAGCTGTTTTTT.

V usage is TRBV18 and J usage is TRBJ2-1; 11 bases match TRBD1. CDR1 is KGHSH, CDR2 LQKENI, per germline. With V trimmed by 6 bases and J by 4 bases, 5 bases remained unmatched. The CDR3 runs to 15 residues. As DNA, the CDR3 is TGTGCCAGCTCGCGGGACAGGGGGATTTACAATGAGCAGTTCTTC. This codes for CASSRDRGIYNEQFF. The full variable domain, with the rest looked up from reference TRBV18 and TRBJ2-1, is NAGVMQNPRHLVRRRGQEARLRCSPMKGHSHVYWYRQLPEEGLKFMVYLQKENIIDESGMPKERFSAEFPKEGPSILRIQQVVRGDSAAYFCASSRDRGIYNEQFFGPGTRLTVL.

This clone has just a few counts. The DNA of the CDR3 is TGTGCCAGTGGGCACAGAGAAAGTGAAAAACTGTTTTTT. Its translation is CASGHRESEKLFF. This rearrangement joins TRBV19 to TRBJ1-4; no reliable D call. V lost 8 bases to trimming and J lost 7 bases, with 14 bases between them. From germline, CDR1 is LNHDA and CDR2 SQIVND (reference sequence). The CDR3 runs 13 residues. Complete variable domain (other parts from reference TRBV19 and TRBJ1-4): DGGITQSPKYLFRKEGQNVTLSCEQNLNHDAMYWYRQDPGQGLRLIYYSQIVNDFQKGDIAEGYSVSREKKESFPLTVTSAQKNPTAFYLCASGHRESEKLFFGSGTQLSVL.

This clone was detected only a few times. V usage is TRBV7-9 and J usage is TRBJ2-3, with TRBD2 matching over 13 bases. This CDR3 has 15 amino acids. Trimming removed 2 bases from V and 5 bases from J; junction bases left unmatched: 1. Per the germline V gene, CDR1 is SEHNR and CDR2 is FQNEAQ (reference sequence). Here the CDR3 reads CASSLWTSGGDTQYF. CDR3 nucleotide sequence: TGTGCCAGCAGCTTATGGACTAGCGGGGGAGATACGCAGTATTTT.

V and J are TRBV6-1 and TRBJ1-5; 7 positions agree with TRBD1. The CDR3 consists of 15 residues. J gave up 2 bases and V 6 bases, and 7 bases lay outside the gene matches. The germline V gene has CDR1 MNHNS and CDR2 SASEGT. CDR3 sequence (DNA): TGTGCCAGCAGGGGTTTGGGGACAGGCAATCAGCCCCAGCATTTT. Translated, it gives CASRGLGTGNQPQHF.

This clone is a singleton in its sample. V and J are TRBV15 and TRBJ2-1; D is ambiguous. The CDR3 has 14 amino acids. CDR1 is LNHNV and CDR2 is YYDKDF in the germline V gene (reference sequence). The V end lost 7 bases, the J end lost 1 base, and 11 bases lay between the germline ends. CDR3 protein: CATNFIPSYNEQFF. The CDR3 DNA is TGTGCCACCAATTTTATTCCTTCCTACAATGAGCAGTTCTTC. The full variable domain, in which reference TRBV15 and TRBJ2-1 provide the parts outside the CDR3, is DAMVIQNPRYQVTQFGKPVTLSCSQTLNHNVMYWYQQKSSQAPKLLFHYYDKDFNNEADTPDNFQSRRPNTSFCFLDIRSPGLGDTAMYLCATNFIPSYNEQFFGPGTRLTVL.

This chain uses TRBV7-2 with TRBJ2-3; weak D call: TRBD1 (7 bases). Germline V gene lookup returns CDR1 SGHTA and CDR2 FQGNSA. The CDR3 has 16 amino acids. Between the trimmed V and J ends, which lost 0 bases and 0 bases, there was a span of 10 bases. CDR3 nucleotide sequence: TGTGCCAGCAGCTTAGCCCAGGGGGGAAGCACAGATACGCAGTATTTT. Translating gives CASSLAQGGSTDTQYF. Based on the CDR3 plus reference TRBV7-2 and TRBJ2-3, the full variable domain is GAGVSQSPSNKVTEKGKDVELRCDPISGHTALYWYRQSLGQGLEFLIYFQGNSAPDKSGLPSDRFSAERTGGSVSTLTIQRTQQEDSAVYLCASSLAQGGSTDTQYFGPGTRLTVL.

There are a few counts of this clone. The rearrangement uses TRBV6-4 and TRBJ1-6; D may be TRBD1 (5 bases). There are 11 residues in the CDR3. Germline lookup yields CDR1 MRHNA and CDR2 SNTAGT. V was shortened by 11 bases and J by 5 bases, with 7 bases between the two germline ends. The CDR3 bases are TGTGCCGGGGGAGATAATTCACCCCTCCACTTT. Protein product: CAGGDNSPLHF.

The V call is TRBV5-1, the J call TRBJ1-4; D is ambiguous. The V and J ends lost 4 bases and 0 bases respectively, with 10 bases between them. The CDR3 is made up of 15 amino acids. CDR1 is SGHRS, CDR2 YFSETQ, per germline. CDR3 loop: CASSLDRATNEKLFF. The CDR3 region has the DNA TGCGCCAGCAGCCTCGACCGAGCAACTAATGAAAAACTGTTTTTT.

The chain couples TRBV2 to TRBJ1-3; the D is unclear. The CDR3 sequence is 13 residues long. The ends were cut back, 1 base at V and 3 bases at J, with 4 bases in the middle. The germline V gene encodes CDR1 SNHLY and CDR2 FYNNEI. This CDR3 reads CASSEDHGNTIYF. In DNA, the CDR3 is TGTGCCAGCAGTGAAGATCATGGAAACACCATATATTTT.

The rearrangement joins TRBV7-9 to TRBJ1-3; 11 positions match TRBD1. The V gene's germline CDR1 is SEHNR and CDR2 FQNEAQ (reference sequence). CDR3 length: 14 amino acids. Trimming cost V 7 bases and J 7 bases; bases outside gene matches: 6. The CDR3 bases are TGTGCCAGCACCCTCGGACAGGGGGCGAACACCATATATTTT. The encoded protein is CASTLGQGANTIYF.

The CDR3 region has the DNA TGTGCCAGCAGCTTGGGACAGGGGATCGGTGAGCAGTTCTTC. Its protein is CASSLGQGIGEQFF. The chain joins TRBV5-6 to TRBJ2-1, with 8 bases matching TRBD1. The CDR3 runs 14 residues. CDR1 and CDR2 from the germline V gene are SGHDT and YYEEEE. V gave up 0 bases and J gave up 9 bases; unmatched junction bases: 5.

This sequence joins TRBV28 and TRBJ2-5; D possibly corresponds to TRBD2 (6 bases). The V and J ends lost 3 bases and 1 base respectively, with 12 bases between them. Germline CDR1 and CDR2: MDHEN and SYDVKM. CDR3 length equals 15 residues. CDR3 sequence: CASSFSRGFQETQYF. CDR3 bases: TGTGCCAGCAGTTTCTCTCGGGGGTTCCAAGAGACCCAGTACTTC.

This chain connects TRBV19 to TRBJ2-3; TRBD1 aligns across 7 bases. Trimming removed 5 bases from V and 6 bases from J; junction bases left unmatched: 11. Per the germline V gene, CDR1 is LNHDA and CDR2 is SQIVND (reference sequence). The CDR3 is 15 residues long. CDR3 sequence reads: CASSPHRGVGDTQYF. CDR3 nucleotide sequence: TGTGCCAGTAGTCCTCACAGGGGTGTTGGGGATACGCAGTATTTT.

This clone was observed a handful of times. This sequence joins TRBV19 and TRBJ1-4; TRBD1 might be the D (6 bases). Trimming took off 3 bases at V and 8 bases at J, with 16 bases between the two ends. The CDR3 spans 15 residues. Germline loops: CDR1 LNHDA, CDR2 SQIVND (reference sequence). CDR3 residues: CASSIRGGFDEKLFF. In nucleotides, the CDR3 is TGTGCCAGTAGTATCCGGGGGGGCTTCGACGAAAAACTGTTTTTT.

V and J are TRBV6-1 and TRBJ2-7; TRBD2 might be the D (6 bases). From germline, CDR1 is MNHNS and CDR2 SASEGT. V was trimmed by 8 bases and J by 3 bases, leaving 11 bases between them. This CDR3 comprises 12 residues. This CDR3 reads CASRGTFYEQYF. The CDR3 DNA is TGTGCCAGCCGCGGGACGTTCTACGAGCAGTACTTC.

This clone was found a few times. The J gene is TRBJ1-4, the V gene TRBV28; TRBD1 matches 7 bases. This CDR3 is built from 15 residues. The germline gives CDR1 MDHEN, CDR2 SYDVKM. V was clipped by 5 bases and J by 6 bases; unmatched bases: 9. CDR3 protein: CASSTLGGGDEKLFF. DNA of the CDR3: TGTGCCAGCAGTACACTGGGAGGGGGCGATGAAAAACTGTTTTTT.

V is TRBV19 and J is TRBJ1-6, with 7 bases identical to TRBD1. The CDR3 runs to 16 residues. Trimming at V came to 5 bases and at J to 9 bases, leaving 13 bases not matched to a gene. The germline V gene encodes CDR1 LNHDA and CDR2 SQIVND (reference sequence). Here the CDR3 reads CASSVGTAGGGSPLHF. CDR3 sequence (DNA): TGTGCCAGTAGTGTGGGGACAGCGGGCGGAGGTTCACCCCTCCACTTT.